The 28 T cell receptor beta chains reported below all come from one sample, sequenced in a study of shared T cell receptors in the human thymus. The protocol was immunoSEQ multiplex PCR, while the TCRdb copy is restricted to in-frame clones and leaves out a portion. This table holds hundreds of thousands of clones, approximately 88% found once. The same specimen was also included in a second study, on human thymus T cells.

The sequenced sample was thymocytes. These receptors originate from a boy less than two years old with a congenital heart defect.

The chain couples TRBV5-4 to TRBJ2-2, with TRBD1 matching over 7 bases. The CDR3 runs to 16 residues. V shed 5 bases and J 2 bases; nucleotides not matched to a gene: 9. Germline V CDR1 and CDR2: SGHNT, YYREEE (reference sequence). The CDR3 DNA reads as TGTGCCAGCAGTCCGACCGGGACAGAAAACACCGGGGAGCTGTTTTTT. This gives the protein CASSPTGTENTGELFF.

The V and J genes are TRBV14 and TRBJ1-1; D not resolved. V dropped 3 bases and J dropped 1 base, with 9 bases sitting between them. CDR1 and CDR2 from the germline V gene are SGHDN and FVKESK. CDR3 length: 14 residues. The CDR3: CASSQDYQNTEAFF. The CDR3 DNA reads TGTGCCAGCAGCCAGGACTACCAGAACACTGAAGCTTTCTTT. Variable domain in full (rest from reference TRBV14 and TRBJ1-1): EAGVTQFPSHSVIEKGQTVTLRCDPISGHDNLYWYRRVMGKEIKFLLHFVKESKQDESGMPNNRFLAERTGGTYSTLKVQPAELEDSGVYFCASSQDYQNTEAFFGQGTRLTVV.

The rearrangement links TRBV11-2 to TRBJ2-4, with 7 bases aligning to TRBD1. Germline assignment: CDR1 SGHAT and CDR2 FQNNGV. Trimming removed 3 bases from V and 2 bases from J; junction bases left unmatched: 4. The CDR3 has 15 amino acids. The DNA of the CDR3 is TGTGCCAGCAGCTTCGACAGGGCGCCCAAAAACATTCAGTACTTC. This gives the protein CASSFDRAPKNIQYF. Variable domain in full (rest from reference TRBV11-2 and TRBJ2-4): EAGVAQSPRYKIIEKRQSVAFWCNPISGHATLYWYQQILGQGPKLLIQFQNNGVVDDSQLPKDRFSAERLKGVDSTLKIQPAKLEDSAVYLCASSFDRAPKNIQYFGAGTRLSVL.

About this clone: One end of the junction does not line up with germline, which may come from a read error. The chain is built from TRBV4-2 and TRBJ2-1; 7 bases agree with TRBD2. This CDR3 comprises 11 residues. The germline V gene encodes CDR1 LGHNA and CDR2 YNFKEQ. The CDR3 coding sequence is TGTGCCAGCAGCCAAGCAGGACTAGGGGTCTTC. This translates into CASSQAGLGVF.

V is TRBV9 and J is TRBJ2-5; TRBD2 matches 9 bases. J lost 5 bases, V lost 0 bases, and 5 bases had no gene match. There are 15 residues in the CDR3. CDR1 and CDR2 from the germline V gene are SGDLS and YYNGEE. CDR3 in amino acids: CASSVVPSGAETQYF. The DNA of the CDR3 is TGTGCCAGCAGCGTAGTTCCTAGCGGGGCGGAGACCCAGTACTTC.

CDR3 DNA: TGTGCCAGCAGTGAAGGGACTAGCGGCCATGAGCAGTTCTTC. This codes for CASSEGTSGHEQFF. The chain couples TRBV6-5 to TRBJ2-1; the match to TRBD2 covers 11 bases. The V gene's germline CDR1 is MNHEY and CDR2 SVGAGI. V shed 5 bases, J shed 8 bases, and the junction held 5 bases outside the gene matches. This CDR3 is built from 14 residues.

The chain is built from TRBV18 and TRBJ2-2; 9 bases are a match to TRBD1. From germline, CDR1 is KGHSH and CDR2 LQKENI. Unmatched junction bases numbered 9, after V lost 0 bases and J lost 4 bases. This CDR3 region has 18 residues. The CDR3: CASSPPSGQGPFTGELFF. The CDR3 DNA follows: TGTGCCAGCTCACCACCTAGTGGACAGGGGCCCTTCACCGGGGAGCTGTTTTTT.

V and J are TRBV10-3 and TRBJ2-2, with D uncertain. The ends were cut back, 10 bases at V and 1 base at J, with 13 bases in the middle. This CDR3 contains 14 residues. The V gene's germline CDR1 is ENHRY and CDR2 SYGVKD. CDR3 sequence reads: CASSGTENTGELFF. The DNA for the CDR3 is TGTGCCAGTTCCGGAACAGAGAACACCGGGGAGCTGTTTTTT.

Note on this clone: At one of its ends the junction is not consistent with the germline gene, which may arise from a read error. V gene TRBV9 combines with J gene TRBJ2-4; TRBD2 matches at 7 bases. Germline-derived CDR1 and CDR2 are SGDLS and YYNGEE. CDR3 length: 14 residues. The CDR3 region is CASSVGLAKNVQYF. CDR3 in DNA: TGTGCCAGCAGCGTAGGACTAGCCAAAAACGTTCAGTACTTC.

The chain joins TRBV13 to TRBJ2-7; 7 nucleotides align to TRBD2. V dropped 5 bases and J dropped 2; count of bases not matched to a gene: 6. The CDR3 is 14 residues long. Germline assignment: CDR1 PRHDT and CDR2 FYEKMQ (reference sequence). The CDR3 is CASSHRDYAYEQYF. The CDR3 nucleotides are TGTGCCAGCAGCCACCGGGACTACGCCTACGAGCAGTACTTC.

The DNA of the CDR3 is TGCAGCGTAGACAGGAAGAACACTGAAGCTTTCTTT. This translates into CSVDRKNTEAFF. The chain employs TRBV29-1 and TRBJ1-1; maybe TRBD1 (6 bases). The CDR3 extends over 12 amino acids. V lost 6 bases, J lost 1 base, and 9 bases lay in between. Looked up from germline, CDR1 is SQVTM and CDR2 is ANQGSEA.

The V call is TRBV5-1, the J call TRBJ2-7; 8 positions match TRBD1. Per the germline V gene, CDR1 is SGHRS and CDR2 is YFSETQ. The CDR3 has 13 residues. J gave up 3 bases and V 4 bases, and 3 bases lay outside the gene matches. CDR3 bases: TGCGCCAGCAGCAAGGGACAGGACTACGAGCAGTACTTC. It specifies CASSKGQDYEQYF.

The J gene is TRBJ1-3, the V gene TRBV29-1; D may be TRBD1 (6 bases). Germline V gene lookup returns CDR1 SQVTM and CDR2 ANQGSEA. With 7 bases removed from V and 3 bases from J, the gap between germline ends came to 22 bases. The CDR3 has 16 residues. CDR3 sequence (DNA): TGCAGCGCTGGGGGCCGTAACGGGACGCGTGGAAACACCATATATTTT. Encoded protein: CSAGGRNGTRGNTIYF.

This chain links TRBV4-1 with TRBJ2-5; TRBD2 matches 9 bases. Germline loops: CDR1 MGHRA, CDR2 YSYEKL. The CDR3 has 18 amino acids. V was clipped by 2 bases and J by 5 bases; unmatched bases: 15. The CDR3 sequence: CASSQLLPSSGSRETQYF. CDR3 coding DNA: TGCGCCAGCAGCCAACTGTTACCTAGTAGCGGGAGTAGGGAGACCCAGTACTTC.

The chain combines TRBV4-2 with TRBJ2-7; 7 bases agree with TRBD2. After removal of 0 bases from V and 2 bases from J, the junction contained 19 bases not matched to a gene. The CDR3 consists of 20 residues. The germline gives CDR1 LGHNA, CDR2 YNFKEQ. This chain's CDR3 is CASSQDPTSPTSVQTYEQYF. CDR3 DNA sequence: TGTGCCAGCAGCCAAGATCCCACCTCCCCTACTAGCGTGCAGACCTACGAGCAGTACTTC.

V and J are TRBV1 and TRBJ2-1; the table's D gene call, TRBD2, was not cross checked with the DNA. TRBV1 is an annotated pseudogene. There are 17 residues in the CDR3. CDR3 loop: CTSSQDLGFSGNNEQFF. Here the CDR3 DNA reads TGCACCAGCAGCCAAGATTTAGGGTTTAGCGGGAACAATGAGCAGTTCTTC.

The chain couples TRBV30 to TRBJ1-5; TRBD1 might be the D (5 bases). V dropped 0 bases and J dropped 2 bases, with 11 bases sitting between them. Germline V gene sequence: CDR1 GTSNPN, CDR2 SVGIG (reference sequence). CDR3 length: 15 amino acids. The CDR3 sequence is CAWSVTGVGNQPQHF. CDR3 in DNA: TGTGCCTGGAGTGTAACGGGGGTTGGCAATCAGCCCCAGCATTTT.

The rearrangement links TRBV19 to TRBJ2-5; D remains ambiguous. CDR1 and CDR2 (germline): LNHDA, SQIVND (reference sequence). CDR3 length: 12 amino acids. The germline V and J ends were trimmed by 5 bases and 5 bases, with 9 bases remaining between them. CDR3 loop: CASSPKEETQYF. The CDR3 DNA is TGTGCCAGTAGTCCCAAGGAGGAGACCCAGTACTTC.

CDR3 sequence: CASSLVLVPGNEQFF. Here the CDR3 DNA reads TGTGCCAGCAGCTTAGTACTAGTGCCGGGCAATGAGCAGTTCTTC. The rearrangement uses TRBV7-9 and TRBJ2-1; maybe TRBD2 (5 bases). The CDR3 totals 15 residues. The V end lost 1 base, the J end lost 6 bases, and 13 bases lay between the germline ends. Germline values: CDR1 SEHNR, CDR2 FQNEAQ (reference sequence).

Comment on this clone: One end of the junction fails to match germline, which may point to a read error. The CDR3 nucleotides are TGCATCTCCCGGGGGGGGGACACTGAAGCTTTCTTT. Amino acids: CISRGGDTEAFF. The rearrangement joins TRBV11-2 to TRBJ1-1, with TRBD1 as a possible D gene (5 bases). Germline values: CDR1 SGHAT, CDR2 FQNNGV. The CDR3 loop spans 12 amino acids.

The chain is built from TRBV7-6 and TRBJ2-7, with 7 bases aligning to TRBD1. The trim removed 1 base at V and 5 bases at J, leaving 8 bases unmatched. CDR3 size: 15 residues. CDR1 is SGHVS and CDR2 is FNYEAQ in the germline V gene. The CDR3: CASSLVPRQGDEQYF. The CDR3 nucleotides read TGTGCCAGCAGCTTAGTTCCGCGGCAGGGGGACGAGCAGTACTTC.

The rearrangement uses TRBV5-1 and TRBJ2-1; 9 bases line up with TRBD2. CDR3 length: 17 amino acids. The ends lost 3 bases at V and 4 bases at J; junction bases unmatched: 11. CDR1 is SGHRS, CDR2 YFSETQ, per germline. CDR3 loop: CASSSYSGSPSYNEQFF. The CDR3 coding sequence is TGCGCCAGCAGCTCTTATAGCGGGAGTCCCTCTTACAATGAGCAGTTCTTC. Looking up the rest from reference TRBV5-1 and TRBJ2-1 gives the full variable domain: KAGVTQTPRYLIKTRGQQVTLSCSPISGHRSVSWYQQTPGQGLQFLFEYFSETQRNKGNFPGRFSGRQFSNSRSEMNVSTLELGDSALYLCASSSYSGSPSYNEQFFGPGTRLTVL.

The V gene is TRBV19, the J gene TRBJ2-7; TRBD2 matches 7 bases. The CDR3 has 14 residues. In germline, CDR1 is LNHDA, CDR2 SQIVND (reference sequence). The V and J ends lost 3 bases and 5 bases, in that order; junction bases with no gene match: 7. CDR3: CASSMRLAWNEQYF. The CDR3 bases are TGTGCCAGTAGTATGAGACTAGCCTGGAACGAGCAGTACTTC. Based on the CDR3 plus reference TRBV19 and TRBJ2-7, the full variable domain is DGGITQSPKYLFRKEGQNVTLSCEQNLNHDAMYWYRQDPGQGLRLIYYSQIVNDFQKGDIAEGYSVSREKKESFPLTVTSAQKNPTAFYLCASSMRLAWNEQYFGPGTRLTVT.

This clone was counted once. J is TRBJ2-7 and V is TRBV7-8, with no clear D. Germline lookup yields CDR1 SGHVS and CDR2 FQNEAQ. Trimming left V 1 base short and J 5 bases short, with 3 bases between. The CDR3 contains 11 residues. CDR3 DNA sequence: TGTGCCAGCAGCTTAGGCGACGAGCAGTACTTC. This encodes CASSLGDEQYF. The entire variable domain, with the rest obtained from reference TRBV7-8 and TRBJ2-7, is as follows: GAGVSQSPRYKVAKRGQDVALRCDPISGHVSLFWYQQALGQGPEFLTYFQNEAQLDKSGLPSDRFFAERPEGSVSTLKIQRTQQEDSAVYLCASSLGDEQYFGPGTRLTVT.

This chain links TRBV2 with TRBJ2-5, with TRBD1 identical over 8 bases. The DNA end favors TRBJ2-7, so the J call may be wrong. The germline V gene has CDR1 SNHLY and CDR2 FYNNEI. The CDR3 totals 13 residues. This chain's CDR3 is CASSSGQGYEQYF. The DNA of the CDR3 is TGTGCCAGCAGTAGCGGACAGGGCTACGAGCAGTACTTC.

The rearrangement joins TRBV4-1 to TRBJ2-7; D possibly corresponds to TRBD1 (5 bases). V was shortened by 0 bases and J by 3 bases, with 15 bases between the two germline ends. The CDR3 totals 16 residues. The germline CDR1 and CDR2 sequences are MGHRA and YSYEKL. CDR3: CASSQDGRVGNYEQYF. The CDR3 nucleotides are TGCGCCAGCAGCCAAGATGGCAGGGTGGGGAACTACGAGCAGTACTTC.

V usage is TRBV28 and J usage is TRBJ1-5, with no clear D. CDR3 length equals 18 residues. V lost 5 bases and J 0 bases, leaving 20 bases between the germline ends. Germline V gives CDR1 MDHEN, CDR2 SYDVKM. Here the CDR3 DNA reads TGTGCCAGCAGTAGCCCGGGATTGGGATGGGATAGCAATCAGCCCCAGCATTTT. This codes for CASSSPGLGWDSNQPQHF.

The CDR3 protein is CASSSEGAGALAYNEQFF. The CDR3 DNA sequence: TGTGCCAGCAGCTCCGAAGGCGCGGGGGCCCTAGCCTACAATGAGCAGTTCTTC. The chain combines TRBV7-9 with TRBJ2-1; D might be TRBD2 (7 bases). There are 18 residues in the CDR3. Trimming removed 4 bases from V and 2 bases from J, with 21 bases in between. From germline, CDR1 is SEHNR and CDR2 FQNEAQ (reference sequence).